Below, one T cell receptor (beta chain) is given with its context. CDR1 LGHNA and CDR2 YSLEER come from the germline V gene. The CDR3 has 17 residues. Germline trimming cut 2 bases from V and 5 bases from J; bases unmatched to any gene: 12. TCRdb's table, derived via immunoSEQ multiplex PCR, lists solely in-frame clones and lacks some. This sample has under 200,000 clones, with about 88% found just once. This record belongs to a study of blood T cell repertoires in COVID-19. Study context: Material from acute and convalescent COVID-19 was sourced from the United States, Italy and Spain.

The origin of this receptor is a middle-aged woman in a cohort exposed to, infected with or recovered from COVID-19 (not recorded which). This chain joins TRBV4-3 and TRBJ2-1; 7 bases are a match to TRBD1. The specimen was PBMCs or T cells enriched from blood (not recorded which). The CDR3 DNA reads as TGCGCCAGCAGCCAAATACCCGGGGCAGGGGGTAACAATGAGCAGTTCTTC. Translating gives CASSQIPGAGGNNEQFF.